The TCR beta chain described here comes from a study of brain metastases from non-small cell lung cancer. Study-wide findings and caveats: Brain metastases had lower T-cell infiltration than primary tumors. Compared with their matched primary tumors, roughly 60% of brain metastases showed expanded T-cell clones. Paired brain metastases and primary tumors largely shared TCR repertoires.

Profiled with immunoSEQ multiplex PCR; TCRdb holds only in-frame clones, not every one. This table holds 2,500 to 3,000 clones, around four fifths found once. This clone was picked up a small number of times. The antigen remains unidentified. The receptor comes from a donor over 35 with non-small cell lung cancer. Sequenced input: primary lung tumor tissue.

In nucleotides, the CDR3 is TGTGCCAGCAGCTTAGCCCAAATTCCGGGCTACACCTTC. This gives the protein CASSLAQIPGYTF. The V call is TRBV7-9, the J call TRBJ1-2; D not certain. The CDR3 covers 13 residues. V was cut by 0 bases and J by 8 bases, with 10 bases left in between. Germline CDR1 reads SEHNR; CDR2 reads FQNEAQ (reference sequence).